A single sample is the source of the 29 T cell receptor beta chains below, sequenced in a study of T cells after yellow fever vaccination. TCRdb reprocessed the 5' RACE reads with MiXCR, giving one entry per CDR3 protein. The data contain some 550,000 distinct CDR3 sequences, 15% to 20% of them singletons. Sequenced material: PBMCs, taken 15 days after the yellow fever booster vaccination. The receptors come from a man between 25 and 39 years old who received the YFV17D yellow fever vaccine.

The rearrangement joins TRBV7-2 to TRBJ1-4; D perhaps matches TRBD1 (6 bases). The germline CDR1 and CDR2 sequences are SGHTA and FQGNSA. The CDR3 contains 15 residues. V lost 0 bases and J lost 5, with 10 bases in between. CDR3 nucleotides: TGTGCCAGCAGCTTAGCTGGGGGCATAAATGAAAAACTGTTTTTT. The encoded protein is CASSLAGGINEKLFF.

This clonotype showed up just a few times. CDR3 loop: CASSRSITSGGIYEQYF. CDR3 sequence (DNA): TGTGCCAGCAGCCGTTCGATAACTAGCGGGGGGATCTACGAGCAGTACTTC. The chain has TRBV11-2 and TRBJ2-7; 12 nucleotides align to TRBD2. The germline V gene encodes CDR1 SGHAT and CDR2 FQNNGV. V was clipped by 5 bases and J by 3 bases; unmatched bases: 11. This CDR3 has 17 amino acids.

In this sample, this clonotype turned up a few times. The CDR3 nucleotides read TGTGCCACCAGCAGTGTTACGACAGATGTCTACGAGCAGTACTTC. Amino acids: CATSSVTTDVYEQYF. V gene TRBV15 combines with J gene TRBJ2-7; D might be TRBD1 (5 bases). The germline CDR1 and CDR2 sequences are LNHNV and YYDKDF (reference sequence). The CDR3 is made up of 15 amino acids. V was shortened by 3 bases and J by 3 bases, with 15 bases between the two germline ends.

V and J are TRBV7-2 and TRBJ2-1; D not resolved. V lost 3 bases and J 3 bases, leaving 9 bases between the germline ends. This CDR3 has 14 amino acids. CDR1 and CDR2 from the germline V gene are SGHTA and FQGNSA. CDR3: CASSFSVIYNEQFF. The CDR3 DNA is TGTGCCAGCAGCTTCAGCGTCATCTACAATGAGCAGTTCTTC.

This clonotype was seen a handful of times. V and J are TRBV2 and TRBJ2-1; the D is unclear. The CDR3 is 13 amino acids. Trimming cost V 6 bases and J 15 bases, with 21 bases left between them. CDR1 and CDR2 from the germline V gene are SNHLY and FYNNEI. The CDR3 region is CASRPSMDVAWFF. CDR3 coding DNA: TGTGCCAGCAGACCCTCTATGGATGTGGCTTGGTTCTTC.

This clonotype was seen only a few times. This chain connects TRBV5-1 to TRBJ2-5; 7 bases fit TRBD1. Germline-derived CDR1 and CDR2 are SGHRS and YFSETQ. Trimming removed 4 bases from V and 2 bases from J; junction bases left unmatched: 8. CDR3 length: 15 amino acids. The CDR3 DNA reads TGCGCCAGCAGCCCCAGACAGGGTTCACAAGAGACCCAGTACTTC. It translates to CASSPRQGSQETQYF.

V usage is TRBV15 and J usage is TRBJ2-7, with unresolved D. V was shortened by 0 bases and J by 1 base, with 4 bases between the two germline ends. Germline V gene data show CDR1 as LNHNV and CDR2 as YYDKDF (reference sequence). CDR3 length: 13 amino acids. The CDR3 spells CATSRDYSYEQYF. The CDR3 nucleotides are TGTGCCACCAGCAGAGACTATTCCTACGAGCAGTACTTC. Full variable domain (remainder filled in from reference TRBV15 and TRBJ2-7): DAMVIQNPRYQVTQFGKPVTLSCSQTLNHNVMYWYQQKSSQAPKLLFHYYDKDFNNEADTPDNFQSRRPNTSFCFLDIRSPGLGDTAMYLCATSRDYSYEQYFGPGTRLTVT.

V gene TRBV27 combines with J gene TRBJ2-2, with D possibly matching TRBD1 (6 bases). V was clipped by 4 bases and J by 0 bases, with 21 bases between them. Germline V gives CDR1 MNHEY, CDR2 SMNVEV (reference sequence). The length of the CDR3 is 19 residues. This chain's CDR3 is CASSSSQYPGTSNTGELFF. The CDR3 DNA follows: TGTGCCAGCAGTTCGTCCCAATACCCCGGGACATCGAACACCGGGGAGCTGTTTTTT.

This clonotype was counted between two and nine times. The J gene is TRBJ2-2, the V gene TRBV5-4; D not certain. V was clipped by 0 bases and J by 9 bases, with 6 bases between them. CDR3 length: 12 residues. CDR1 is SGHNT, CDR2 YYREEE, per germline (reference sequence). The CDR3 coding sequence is TGTGCCAGCAGCTTGGAGGGAAGGGAGCTGTTTTTT. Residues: CASSLEGRELFF.

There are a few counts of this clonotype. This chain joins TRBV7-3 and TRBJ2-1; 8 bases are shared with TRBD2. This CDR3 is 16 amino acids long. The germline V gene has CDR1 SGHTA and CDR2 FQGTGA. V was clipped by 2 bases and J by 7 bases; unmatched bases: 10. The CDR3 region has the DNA TGTGCCAGCAGCTTAGCCGGGACTAGGGACTTAAATGAGCAGTTCTTC. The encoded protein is CASSLAGTRDLNEQFF.

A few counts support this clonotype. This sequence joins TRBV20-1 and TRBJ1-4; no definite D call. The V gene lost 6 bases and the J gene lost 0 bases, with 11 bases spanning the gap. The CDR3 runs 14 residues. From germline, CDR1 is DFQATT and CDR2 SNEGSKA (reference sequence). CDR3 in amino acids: CSAQDPATNEKLFF. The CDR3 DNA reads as TGCAGTGCACAAGACCCAGCAACTAATGAAAAACTGTTTTTT.

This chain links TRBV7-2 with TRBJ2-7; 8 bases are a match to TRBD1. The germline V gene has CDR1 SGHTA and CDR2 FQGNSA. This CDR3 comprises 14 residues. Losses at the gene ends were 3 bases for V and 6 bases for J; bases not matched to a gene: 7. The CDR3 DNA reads TGTGCCAGCAGCTTTGCGACAGGGGTTGGCGAGCAGTACTTC. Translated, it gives CASSFATGVGEQYF.

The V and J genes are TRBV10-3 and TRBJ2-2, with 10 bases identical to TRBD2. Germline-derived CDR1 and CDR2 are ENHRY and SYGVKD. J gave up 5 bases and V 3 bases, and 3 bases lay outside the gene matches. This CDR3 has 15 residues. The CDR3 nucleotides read TGTGCCATCAGTGACCAGCGGGAGGGTACCGGGGAGCTGTTTTTT. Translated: CAISDQREGTGELFF.

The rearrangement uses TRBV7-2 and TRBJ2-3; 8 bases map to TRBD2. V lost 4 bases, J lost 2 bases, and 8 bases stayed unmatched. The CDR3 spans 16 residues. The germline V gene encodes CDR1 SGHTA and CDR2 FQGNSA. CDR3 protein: CASSWLGGGYTDTQYF. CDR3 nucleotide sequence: TGTGCCAGCAGCTGGCTCGGGGGGGGGTACACAGATACGCAGTATTTT.

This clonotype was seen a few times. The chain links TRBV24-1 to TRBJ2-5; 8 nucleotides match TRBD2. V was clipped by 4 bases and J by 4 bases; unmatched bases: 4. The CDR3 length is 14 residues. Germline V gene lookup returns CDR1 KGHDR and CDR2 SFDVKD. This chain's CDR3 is CATSDSGGRETQYF. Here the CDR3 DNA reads TGTGCCACCAGTGACTCGGGGGGGCGAGAGACCCAGTACTTC.

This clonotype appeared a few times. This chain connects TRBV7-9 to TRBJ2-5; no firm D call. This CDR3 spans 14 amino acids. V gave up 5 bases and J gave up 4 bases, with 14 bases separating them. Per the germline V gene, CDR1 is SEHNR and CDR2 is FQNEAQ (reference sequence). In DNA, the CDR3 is TGTGCCAGCAGCCCCCGGTGGGGTCCAGAGACCCAGTACTTC. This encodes CASSPRWGPETQYF.

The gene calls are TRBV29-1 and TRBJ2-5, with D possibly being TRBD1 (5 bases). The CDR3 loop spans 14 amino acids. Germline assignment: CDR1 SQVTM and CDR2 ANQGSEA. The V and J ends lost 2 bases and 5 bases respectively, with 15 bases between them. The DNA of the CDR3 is TGCAGCGTTGAACGGACCAGGGTGACGGAGACCCAGTACTTC. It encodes CSVERTRVTETQYF.

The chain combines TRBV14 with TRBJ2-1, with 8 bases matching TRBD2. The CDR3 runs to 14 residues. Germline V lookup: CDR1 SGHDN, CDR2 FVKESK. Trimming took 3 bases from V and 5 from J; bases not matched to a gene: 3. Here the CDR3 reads CASSHGLAHNEQFF. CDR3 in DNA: TGTGCCAGCAGCCATGGACTAGCCCACAATGAGCAGTTCTTC.

CDR3 protein: CASRKTSGTVSYNEQFF. The CDR3 DNA reads TGTGCCAGCAGGAAGACTAGCGGGACCGTCTCCTACAATGAGCAGTTCTTC. This rearrangement joins TRBV6-1 to TRBJ2-1; 11 bases match TRBD2. Per the germline V gene, CDR1 is MNHNS and CDR2 is SASEGT. The CDR3 loop spans 17 amino acids. Germline trimming cut 6 bases from V and 0 bases from J; bases unmatched to any gene: 7.

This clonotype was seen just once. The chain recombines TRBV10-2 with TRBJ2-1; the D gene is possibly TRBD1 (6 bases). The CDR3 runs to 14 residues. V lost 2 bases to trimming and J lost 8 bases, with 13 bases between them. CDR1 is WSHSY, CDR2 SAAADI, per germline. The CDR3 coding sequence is TGCGCCAGCAGTGAGGGAGCAGGGGACGATGAGCAGTTCTTC. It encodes CASSEGAGDDEQFF.

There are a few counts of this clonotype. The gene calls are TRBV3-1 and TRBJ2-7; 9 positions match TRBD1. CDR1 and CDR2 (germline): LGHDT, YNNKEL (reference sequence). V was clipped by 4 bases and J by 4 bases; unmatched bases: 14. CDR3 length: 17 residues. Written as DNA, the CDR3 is TGTGCCAGCAGCCCCCTACGCTCGGGACAGGGAGGGTACGAGCAGTACTTC. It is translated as CASSPLRSGQGGYEQYF.

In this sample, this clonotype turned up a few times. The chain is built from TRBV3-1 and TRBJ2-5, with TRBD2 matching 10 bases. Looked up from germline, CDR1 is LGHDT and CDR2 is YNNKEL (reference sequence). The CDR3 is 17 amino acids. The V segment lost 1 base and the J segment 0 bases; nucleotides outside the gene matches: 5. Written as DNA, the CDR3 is TGTGCCAGCAGCCAAGTAGCGGGAGGAGGCAACCAAGAGACCCAGTACTTC. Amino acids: CASSQVAGGGNQETQYF.

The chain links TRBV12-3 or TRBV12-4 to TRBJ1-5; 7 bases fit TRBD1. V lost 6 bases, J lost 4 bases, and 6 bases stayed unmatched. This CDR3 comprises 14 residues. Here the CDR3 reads CASRETGRNQPQHF. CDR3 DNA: TGTGCCAGCAGGGAGACAGGGAGGAATCAGCCCCAGCATTTT.

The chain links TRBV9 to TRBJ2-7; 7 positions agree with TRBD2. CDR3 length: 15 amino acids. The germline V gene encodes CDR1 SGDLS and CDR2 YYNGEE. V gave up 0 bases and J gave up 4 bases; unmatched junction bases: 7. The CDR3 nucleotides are TGTGCCAGCAGCGTAGGACTAGCCAACAATTACGAGCAGTACTTC. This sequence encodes CASSVGLANNYEQYF.

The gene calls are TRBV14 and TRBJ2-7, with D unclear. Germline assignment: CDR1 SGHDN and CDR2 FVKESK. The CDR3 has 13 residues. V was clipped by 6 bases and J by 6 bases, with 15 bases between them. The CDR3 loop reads CASSQMLVGEQYF. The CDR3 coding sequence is TGTGCCAGCAGTCAGATGTTAGTTGGCGAGCAGTACTTC.

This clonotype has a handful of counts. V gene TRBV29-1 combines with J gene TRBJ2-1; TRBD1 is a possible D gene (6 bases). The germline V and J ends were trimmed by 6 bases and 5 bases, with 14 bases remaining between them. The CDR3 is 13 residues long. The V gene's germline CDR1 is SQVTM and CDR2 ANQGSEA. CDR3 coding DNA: TGCAGCGTGGCCGGGACATGGGACAATGAGCAGTTCTTC. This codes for CSVAGTWDNEQFF.

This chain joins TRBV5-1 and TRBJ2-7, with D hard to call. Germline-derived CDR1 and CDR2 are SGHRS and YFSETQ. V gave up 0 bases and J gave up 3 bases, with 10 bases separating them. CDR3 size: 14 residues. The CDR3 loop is CASSLGTTLYEQYF. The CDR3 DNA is TGCGCCAGCAGCTTGGGAACTACTCTCTACGAGCAGTACTTC.

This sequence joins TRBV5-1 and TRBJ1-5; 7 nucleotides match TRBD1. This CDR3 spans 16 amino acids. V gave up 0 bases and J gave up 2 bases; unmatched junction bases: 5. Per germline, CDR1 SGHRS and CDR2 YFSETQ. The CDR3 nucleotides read TGCGCCAGCAGCTTGGAGGGGGCTACGGGCAATCAGCCCCAGCATTTT. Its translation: CASSLEGATGNQPQHF. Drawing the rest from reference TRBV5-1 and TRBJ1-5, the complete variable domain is KAGVTQTPRYLIKTRGQQVTLSCSPISGHRSVSWYQQTPGQGLQFLFEYFSETQRNKGNFPGRFSGRQFSNSRSEMNVSTLELGDSALYLCASSLEGATGNQPQHFGDGTRLSIL.

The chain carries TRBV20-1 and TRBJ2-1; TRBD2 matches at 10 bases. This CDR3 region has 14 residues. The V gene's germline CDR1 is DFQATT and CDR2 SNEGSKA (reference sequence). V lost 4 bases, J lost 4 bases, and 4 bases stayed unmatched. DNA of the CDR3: TGCAGTGCTACTACTAGCGGGATTTACAATGAGCAGTTCTTC. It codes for CSATTSGIYNEQFF.